Presented here are 32 T cell receptor beta chains from one specimen sequenced in a study of glioma-infiltrating T cells. Using RNA template, CDR3s of TCR alpha and beta were amplified with iRepertoire arm-PCR. In TCRdb, the multiplex PCR reads were re-called with MiXCR into one record per CDR3 protein. The sample has more than 350,000 distinct CDR3 sequences, 41% seen once; the top ten hold around 11%. The sequencing sample was made of glioma tissue, nonneoplastic brain tissue, or PBMCs (not recorded which). These receptors came from a human donor with low-grade glioma or glioblastoma, undergoing nonglioma brain surgery, or in good health (not recorded which).

To note about this clonotype: A much larger clone differs from this one at a single base, so this may be a read error. The rearrangement joins TRBV20-1 to TRBJ2-1; 7 bases match TRBD2. Germline-derived CDR1 and CDR2 are DFQATT and SNEGSKA (reference sequence). The CDR3 length is 15 residues. J was trimmed by 6 bases and V by 3 bases; bases with no gene match: 11. The CDR3 here is CSASEAVGLINEQFF. CDR3 coding DNA: TGCAGTGCTAGTGAAGCCGTGGGACTAATCAATGAGCAGTTCTTC.

This clonotype was observed many times. For the CDR3, the DNA is TGTGCCAGCAGCCCAATGAGGGGGGCCGAGGCTGAAGCTTTCTTT. Its protein is CASSPMRGAEAEAFF. This chain uses TRBV28 with TRBJ1-1, with D perhaps matching TRBD1 (6 bases). The CDR3 covers 15 residues. V was clipped by 6 bases and J by 6 bases, with 20 bases between them. CDR1 and CDR2 from the germline V gene are MDHEN and SYDVKM. The whole variable domain, filled in from reference TRBV28 and TRBJ1-1, reads DVKVTQSSRYLVKRTGEKVFLECVQDMDHENMFWYRQDPGLGLRLIYFSYDVKMKEKGDIPEGYSVSREKKERFSLILESASTNQTSMYLCASSPMRGAEAEAFFGQGTRLTVV.

This clonotype was counted many times. J is TRBJ2-1 and V is TRBV28; 9 positions match TRBD1. The CDR3 extends over 16 amino acids. V lost 4 bases to trimming and J lost 8 bases; unmatched junction nucleotides: 12. Germline-derived CDR1 and CDR2 are MDHEN and SYDVKM. This CDR3 reads CASSSIDRGEGYEQFF. CDR3 bases: TGTGCCAGCAGTTCGATAGACAGGGGGGAAGGCTATGAGCAGTTCTTC.

This clonotype was observed a handful of times. V is TRBV28 and J is TRBJ2-1; 7 bases align to TRBD2. The V and J ends lost 10 bases and 0 bases, in that order; junction bases with no gene match: 9. This CDR3 is built from 15 residues. Germline CDR1 is MDHEN and CDR2 is SYDVKM. CDR3 nucleotide sequence: TGTGCCAATATCGACGGGGGGAGCTCCTACAATGAGCAGTTCTTC. As protein: CANIDGGSSYNEQFF. Filled out from reference TRBV28 and TRBJ2-1, the complete variable domain reads DVKVTQSSRYLVKRTGEKVFLECVQDMDHENMFWYRQDPGLGLRLIYFSYDVKMKEKGDIPEGYSVSREKKERFSLILESASTNQTSMYLCANIDGGSSYNEQFFGPGTRLTVL.

This clonotype was recorded at least ten times. The chain employs TRBV25-1 and TRBJ1-1; D is perhaps TRBD1 (6 bases). The germline V gene has CDR1 MGHDK and CDR2 SYGVNS. V lost 5 bases and J lost 7, with 17 bases in between. This CDR3 is built from 14 residues. This CDR3 is CASSPLLGASEAFF. CDR3 nucleotides: TGTGCCAGCAGTCCTCTGTTGGGGGCAAGTGAAGCTTTCTTT.

Ten or more counts support this clonotype. V gene TRBV27 combines with J gene TRBJ2-7, with TRBD2 identical over 12 bases. The ends lost 2 bases at V and 7 bases at J; junction bases unmatched: 6. The germline V gene encodes CDR1 MNHEY and CDR2 SMNVEV (reference sequence). This CDR3 is 15 amino acids long. CDR3 protein: CASSLTSGRTWEQYF. Written as DNA, the CDR3 is TGTGCCAGCAGTTTAACTAGCGGGAGGACTTGGGAGCAGTACTTC.

The V gene is TRBV7-9, the J gene TRBJ1-1, with TRBD1 matching 8 bases. In germline, CDR1 is SEHNR, CDR2 FQNEAQ (reference sequence). The V segment lost 4 bases and the J segment 1 base; nucleotides outside the gene matches: 8. The CDR3 contains 16 residues. The CDR3 DNA is TGTGCCAGCAGCTATAATCGACAGGGGCCGAACACTGAAGCTTTCTTT. Protein product: CASSYNRQGPNTEAFF.

This sequence joins TRBV28 and TRBJ1-4; D uncertain. This CDR3 is built from 14 residues. Germline V gene data show CDR1 as MDHEN and CDR2 as SYDVKM. V lost 5 bases, J lost 8 bases, and 15 bases lay in between. CDR3 region: CASSPPTRQEKLFF. The CDR3 DNA follows: TGTGCCAGCAGTCCTCCCACCCGGCAAGAAAAACTGTTTTTT.

With regard to this clonotype: A read error may be the cause here, since a much bigger clone is one base away. The chain links TRBV27 to TRBJ2-3; a weak D match, TRBD2 (6 bases). Looked up from germline, CDR1 is MNHEY and CDR2 is SMNVEV (reference sequence). The CDR3 is 18 amino acids. The CDR3 protein is CGSTHLDPSRGSTDTQYF. The CDR3 DNA sequence: TGTGGCAGCACCCACCTTGACCCTTCCCGGGGGAGCACAGATACGCAGTATTTT.

With respect to this clonotype: A much larger clone is a single base away; this may be a read error. The CDR3 nucleotides read TGCAGTGCCCACGGACTCGCTGGAGCTTTCTTT. Amino acid sequence: CSAHGLAGAFF. The V gene is TRBV20-1, the J gene TRBJ1-1; D gene uncertain. V was shortened by 6 bases and J by 10 bases, with 15 bases between the two germline ends. Germline assignment: CDR1 DFQATT and CDR2 SNEGSKA (reference sequence). The CDR3 has 11 residues.

The sample holds one count of this clonotype. V and J are TRBV7-2 and TRBJ2-1; possibly TRBD2 for D (6 bases). CDR3 length: 24 residues. Trimming cost V 2 bases and J 2 bases, with 37 bases left between them. CDR1 and CDR2 (germline): SGHTA, FQGNSA. The CDR3 DNA reads TGTGCCAGCAGCTTAAGGGGCCCTAAAACTAGCCGACTAGAGGAAGTTATTCCCTACAATGAGCAGTTCTTC. Residues: CASSLRGPKTSRLEEVIPYNEQFF. Full variable domain (remainder filled in from reference TRBV7-2 and TRBJ2-1): GAGVSQSPSNKVTEKGKDVELRCDPISGHTALYWYRQSLGQGLEFLIYFQGNSAPDKSGLPSDRFSAERTGGSVSTLTIQRTQQEDSAVYLCASSLRGPKTSRLEEVIPYNEQFFGPGTRLTVL.

Ten or more counts support this clonotype. The chain has TRBV6-2 or TRBV6-3 and TRBJ2-3; TRBD1 matches at 8 bases. Germline loops: CDR1 MNHEY, CDR2 SVGEGT. This CDR3 comprises 15 residues. V lost 5 bases to trimming and J lost 1 base; unmatched junction nucleotides: 5. CDR3 sequence reads: CASSQGDRRTDTQYF. CDR3 DNA: TGTGCCAGCAGTCAGGGGGACAGGCGCACAGATACGCAGTATTTT.

The chain carries TRBV6-6 and TRBJ2-5; D tentatively fits TRBD1 or TRBD2 (5 bases each). The germline V and J ends were trimmed by 5 bases and 4 bases, with 23 bases remaining between them. The CDR3 contains 17 residues. Germline CDR1 is MNHNY and CDR2 is SVGAGI (reference sequence). The CDR3 reads CASSEDWDPGRGETQYF. CDR3 DNA sequence: TGTGCCAGCAGTGAGGACTGGGACCCGGGCCGTGGAGAGACCCAGTACTTC.

This clonotype was counted a few times. The CDR3 DNA is TGTGCCAGCAGGTCACAGGATAGCAATCAGCCCCAGCATTTT. Translation: CASRSQDSNQPQHF. The chain joins TRBV12-3 or TRBV12-4 to TRBJ1-5; possible D gene TRBD1, 5 bases. The CDR3 runs to 14 residues. Deletions cut 6 bases from V and 0 bases from J, with 9 bases between.

J is TRBJ2-7 and V is TRBV7-2; 9 bases align to TRBD1. CDR3 size: 14 residues. Germline CDR1 and CDR2: SGHTA and FQGNSA. The junction had 10 bases not matched to a gene; V was cut back by 6 bases and J by 7 bases. The CDR3 coding sequence is TGTGCCAGCAGTTGGACAGGGGACTACAATGAGCAGTACTTC. The encoded protein is CASSWTGDYNEQYF.

There are a few counts of this clonotype. The chain employs TRBV20-1 and TRBJ2-4; tentative D call: TRBD2 (6 bases). Germline V gene sequence: CDR1 DFQATT, CDR2 SNEGSKA (reference sequence). CDR3 size: 13 residues. V gave up 8 bases and J gave up 5 bases, with 16 bases separating them. For the CDR3, the DNA is TGCAGTCCTCGGCTAGCGAGAGAAAACATTCAGTACTTC. Encoded protein: CSPRLARENIQYF.

CDR3 coding DNA: TGCAGTGCTAGGGGGGGTGCGGGGACGAGTCAGCCCCAGCATTTT. This translates into CSARGGAGTSQPQHF. This rearrangement joins TRBV20-1 to TRBJ1-5; a weak D match, TRBD1 (5 bases). V was clipped by 3 bases and J by 6 bases, with 18 bases between them. The CDR3 length is 15 residues. Germline V gene data show CDR1 as DFQATT and CDR2 as SNEGSKA (reference sequence).

This chain connects TRBV6-6 to TRBJ2-1; 8 nucleotides agree with TRBD1. Germline V gives CDR1 MNHNY, CDR2 SVGAGI (reference sequence). CDR3 size: 13 residues. Trimming took 6 bases from V and 9 from J; bases not matched to a gene: 7. The CDR3 bases are TGTGCCAGCAGCCCCGGACAGGGCCGTGAGCAGTTCTTC. Encoded protein: CASSPGQGREQFF.

This clonotype was counted at least ten times. The gene calls are TRBV28 and TRBJ1-5, with a weak D call TRBD1 (5 bases). This CDR3 is 14 amino acids long. V lost 6 bases and J lost 0, with 9 bases in between. Germline values: CDR1 MDHEN, CDR2 SYDVKM. CDR3 loop: CASRGLHSNQPQHF. The CDR3 coding sequence is TGTGCCAGCAGGGGACTCCATAGCAATCAGCCCCAGCATTTT.

For this clonotype: At one end, the junction sequence differs from germline, possibly due to a read error. The V call is TRBV7-2, the J call TRBJ2-3; TRBD1 or TRBD2 may be the D gene (5 bases each). Germline V lookup: CDR1 SGHTA, CDR2 FQGNSA. The CDR3 is made up of 15 amino acids. The CDR3 bases are TGTGCCAGCAGCCCGCTTTTTGGGACCACAGATACGAAGTATTTT. Its translation: CASSPLFGTTDTKYF.

This clonotype was found a few times. For the CDR3, the DNA is TGCAGTGCTAGAGGACTAGCGGGAGCATGGTACGAGCAGTACTTC. Translating it yields CSARGLAGAWYEQYF. This chain uses TRBV20-1 with TRBJ2-7; TRBD2 matches at 12 bases. After removal of 1 base from V and 4 bases from J, the junction contained 5 bases not matched to a gene. Germline lookup yields CDR1 DFQATT and CDR2 SNEGSKA (reference sequence). CDR3 length: 15 residues.

This clonotype showed up just once. Germline and junction disagree at one end, which may indicate a read error. The rearrangement uses TRBV6-1 and TRBJ1-2; D perhaps matches TRBD1 (5 bases). The CDR3 extends over 15 amino acids. Germline loops: CDR1 MNHNS, CDR2 SASEGT. DNA of the CDR3: TGTGCCAGCAGTGAATACGGCAAGGGGATCTATTGCTACACCTTC. This encodes CASSEYGKGIYCYTF.

This clonotype was seen more than once but under ten times. The chain recombines TRBV5-5 with TRBJ2-3; D perhaps matches TRBD1 (6 bases). Germline V gene sequence: CDR1 SGHKS, CDR2 YYEKEE (reference sequence). This CDR3 has 16 residues. V shed 4 bases and J shed 0 bases, with 15 bases lying between them. The CDR3 region has the DNA TGTGCCAGCAGCCCAGGGGAGCTAACTAGCACAGATACGCAGTATTTT. Protein product: CASSPGELTSTDTQYF.

The chain employs TRBV3-1 and TRBJ1-3, with TRBD1 identical over 8 bases. CDR1 LGHDT and CDR2 YNNKEL come from the germline V gene (reference sequence). V lost 1 base, J lost 2 bases, and 4 bases stayed unmatched. The CDR3 is 16 amino acids. CDR3 protein: CASSQGDRGTGNTIYF. Here the CDR3 DNA reads TGTGCCAGCAGCCAAGGAGACAGGGGAACTGGAAACACCATATATTTT.

The chain joins TRBV5-1 to TRBJ2-5; 7 bases agree with TRBD2. J lost 5 bases, V lost 0 bases, and 10 bases had no gene match. The CDR3 totals 16 residues. Germline V CDR1 and CDR2: SGHRS, YFSETQ. CDR3 protein: CASSLGERDLMETQYF. The CDR3 coding sequence is TGCGCCAGCAGCTTGGGGGAGCGGGACTTGATGGAGACCCAGTACTTC.

With regard to this clonotype: Because the CDR3 is missing its conserved closing phenylalanine or tryptophan, this is likely a read error. The chain employs TRBV27 and TRBJ1-5; TRBD1 matches at 7 bases. Germline CDR1 and CDR2: MNHEY and SMNVEV (reference sequence). This CDR3 comprises 14 residues. V was pared by 4 bases and J by 7 bases, with 7 bases of the junction left unmatched. The CDR3: CASSSQGRGQPQHL. The DNA for the CDR3 is TGTGCCAGCAGTTCACAGGGGAGAGGACAGCCCCAGCATCTT.

The chain carries TRBV29-1 and TRBJ1-1; TRBD1 matches at 7 bases. J was trimmed by 3 bases and V by 6 bases; bases with no gene match: 7. In germline, CDR1 is SQVTM, CDR2 ANQGSEA. There are 13 residues in the CDR3. The CDR3 sequence: CSVLTGVYTEAFF. The CDR3 bases are TGCAGCGTGCTCACAGGGGTTTACACTGAAGCTTTCTTT. Filled out from reference TRBV29-1 and TRBJ1-1, the complete variable domain reads SAVISQKPSRDICQRGTSLTIQCQVDSQVTMMFWYRQQPGQSLTLIATANQGSEATYESGFVIDKFPISRPNLTFSTLTVSNMSPEDSSIYLCSVLTGVYTEAFFGQGTRLTVV.

This clonotype turned up a few times. The chain uses TRBV4-3 and TRBJ2-5, with 8 nucleotides matching TRBD1. CDR3 length equals 17 residues. V was pared by 2 bases and J by 4 bases, with 12 bases of the junction left unmatched. CDR1 is LGHNA and CDR2 is YSLEER in the germline V gene. The CDR3 coding sequence is TGCGCCAGCAGCCAAAGTCCGCCGACAGGGGCAGGAGAGACCCAGTACTTC. This encodes CASSQSPPTGAGETQYF.

This clonotype was seen a handful of times. V gene TRBV28 combines with J gene TRBJ1-5; no clear D. The CDR3 runs to 17 residues. CDR1 and CDR2 from the germline V gene are MDHEN and SYDVKM. V was pared by 7 bases and J by 2 bases, with 21 bases between. The DNA for the CDR3 is TGTGCCAGCACCCCTTGGGATCCCTTTAGGGGCAATCAGCCCCAGCATTTT. This codes for CASTPWDPFRGNQPQHF.

This clonotype was counted a few times. The chain joins TRBV7-2 to TRBJ2-7; 12 nucleotides align to TRBD2. V trimming: 5 bases; J trimming: 7 bases; junction bases outside the gene matches: 15. Germline V gene sequence: CDR1 SGHTA, CDR2 FQGNSA. CDR3 length: 17 amino acids. The CDR3 DNA reads TGTGCCAGCAGCATACTAGCGGGAGGCGGGGGCCGAGTGGAGCAGTACTTC. Its translation is CASSILAGGGGRVEQYF.

This chain links TRBV7-3 with TRBJ2-1; 7 nucleotides agree with TRBD2. The length of the CDR3 is 13 residues. Germline assignment: CDR1 SGHTA and CDR2 FQGTGA. J was trimmed by 5 bases and V by 5 bases; bases with no gene match: 3. The CDR3 DNA is TGTGCCAGCAGCAACGGGGGGAACAATGAGCAGTTCTTC. Residues: CASSNGGNNEQFF.

This clonotype was found many times. This chain uses TRBV6-2 or TRBV6-3 with TRBJ2-2, with 9 bases matching TRBD2. The CDR3 runs to 16 residues. Germline V CDR1 and CDR2: MNHEY, SVGEGT. V shed 0 bases and J 5 bases; nucleotides not matched to a gene: 4. The CDR3 DNA reads TGTGCCAGCAGTTACTCTCCAGCGGGAGGTACCGGGGAGCTGTTTTTT. Translating it yields CASSYSPAGGTGELFF.